A selection of T cell receptor beta chains follows, all from one sample in a study of cytomegalovirus exposure and HLA in healthy donors. Generated by immunoSEQ multiplex PCR, the TCRdb table keeps only in-frame clones and is missing some. The repertoire holds about 150,000 clones, with 70% to 90% as singletons. Sequenced: PBMCs. Every receptor here comes from a human donor in good health. The CDR3 runs from the conserved cysteine through the conserved F or W. Fields, in order: J gene, D gene, V gene, CDR3 DNA, CDR3 protein. D genes are given only for firm matches.

>TRBJ2-1|TRBD2|TRBV7-9
TGTGCCAGCACAACCGGGCTAGCGGGATACAATGAGCAGTTCTTC
CASTTGLAGYNEQFF
>TRBJ1-2|-|TRBV20-1
TGCAGTGTAACGGACAGCTATGGCTACACCTTC
CSVTDSYGYTF
>TRBJ2-1|TRBD2|TRBV27
TGTGCCAGCAGTTTTCGGGCTAGCGGGAGCAGCTCCTACAATGAGCAGTTCTTC
CASSFRASGSSSYNEQFF
>TRBJ1-1|TRBD1|TRBV6-5
TGTGCCAGCAGTGGTCCGGGACAGGCTAACACTGAAGCTTTCTTT
CASSGPGQANTEAFF
>TRBJ2-7|TRBD2|TRBV7-8
TGTGCCAGCAGCCTGTTGAGGGCTACTAGCGGGCACCCCTACGAGCAGTACTTC
CASSLLRATSGHPYEQYF
>TRBJ1-6|-|TRBV11-1
TGTGCCAGCAGCTTACAGGGGAGCTCCTATAATTCACCCCTCCACTTT
CASSLQGSSYNSPLHF
>TRBJ1-2|-|TRBV30
TGTGCCTGGAGACCTACTAACTATGGCTACACCTTC
CAWRPTNYGYTF
>TRBJ2-3|TRBD1|TRBV27
TGTGCCAGCAGTCGACGACAGGGTCAGGATACGCAGTATTTT
CASSRRQGQDTQYF
>TRBJ2-7|-|TRBV2
TGTGCCAGCAGTGCCGCGGTCGGCGAGCAGTACTTC
CASSAAVGEQYF
>TRBJ1-3|-|TRBV21-1
TGTGCCAGCAGCACCCCAGGGGGTGACTCTGGAAACACCATATATTTT
CASSTPGGDSGNTIYF
>TRBJ2-3|-|TRBV7-3
TGTGCCAGCAGCTTAACACCATGGACAAACCAGGATACGCAGTATTTT
CASSLTPWTNQDTQYF
>TRBJ1-1|TRBD1|TRBV19
TGTGCCAGTAGTATGCAGGGGGCCATCACTGAAGCTTTCTTT
CASSMQGAITEAFF
>TRBJ1-4|-|TRBV29-1
TGCAGCGCGGGGGGTCCGGGTGTTGAAAAACTGTTTTTT
CSAGGPGVEKLFF
>TRBJ1-1|-|TRBV4-3
TGCGCCAGCAGCCGAAAGTCGGGTGGCACTGAAGCTTTCTTT
CASSRKSGGTEAFF
>TRBJ1-4|-|TRBV16
TGTGCCAGCAGCCCGCAGGGGAGTGAAAAACTGTTTTTT
CASSPQGSEKLFF
>TRBJ2-7|-|TRBV7-2
TGTGCCAGCAGCGCCGGACTTGCCCGAGAGCAGTACTTC
CASSAGLAREQYF
>TRBJ2-6|-|TRBV6-5
TGTGCCAGCAGCCTAAGCTCTGGGGCCAACGTCCTGACTTTC
CASSLSSGANVLTF
>TRBJ2-4|TRBD2|TRBV29-1
TGCAGCGCCGGACTAGCGGCCCCCAAAAACATTCAGTACTTC
CSAGLAAPKNIQYF